The clone carrying this TCR beta chain was seen only once. The V and J ends lost 2 bases and 1 base respectively, with 11 bases between them. CDR3 size: 15 residues. The germline V gene encodes CDR1 MNHEY and CDR2 SMNVEV (reference sequence). This sample is part of a study of blood T cell repertoires in COVID-19. Study background: Samples representing acute and convalescent COVID-19 were sourced from the United States, Italy and Spain. PBMCs, B-cell-depleted T cells, or T cells provided the cDNA or gDNA that made up the material.

Using immunoSEQ multiplex PCR, the repertoire was profiled, and TCRdb retains in-frame clones only, with some absent. Of under 200,000 clones listed, less than 90% are singletons. A Seattle source enrolled patients during active infection and followed them longitudinally. This chain joins TRBV27 and TRBJ1-2; D unclear. This clonotype originated in a woman in her sixties or seventies with COVID-19, enrolled during active disease. The material sequenced was peripheral blood. The CDR3 protein is CASSLKHSLNYGYTF. The CDR3 coding sequence is TGTGCCAGCAGTTTAAAACACAGCCTTAACTATGGCTACACCTTC.